This T cell receptor (beta chain) came from a study of vaccination effects on CD4 cells after COVID-19 (dated by TCRdb to between 2021 and 2023). Broadly, across the study: Post-vaccine samples across the study were collected a median of 72 days after the second dose, with a range of 14 to 241. The Oncomine TCR Beta short-read assay on an Illumina iSeq 100 was used to sequence cultures from other donors in the study. SARS-CoV-2 spike-specific CD4+ TCR repertoires were compared before and after mRNA vaccination in COVID-19 convalescent patients and in infection-naive vaccine recipients. Altogether, roughly 10 COVID-19 convalescent patients and a few SARS-CoV-2-naive healthy vaccine recipients made up the full study.

Judged by its sample share, this clone qualifies as large (0.1 to 1%). Its specific antigen is unknown. No base-level quality is on record; no much larger clone is a single base apart. Paper-wide results and their limitations: Clones induced by infection and clones induced by vaccination both contracted markedly at late timepoints after vaccination, which fits with T cell responses waning over time. Only a small number of convalescent patients were included, and no early post-infection timepoints were available, which limited the study. Among healthy vaccine recipients, nearly all vaccine-induced clones were SARS-CoV-2 mono-reactive, and just 1 of 255 was cross-reactive with common cold coronaviruses.

The library was made by the immunoSEQ multiplex PCR assay. DNA from the cultured and isolated CD4+ T cells underwent TCR beta CDR3 sequencing. The paper's data handling went like this. The analysis removed non-productive TCR sequences, trimmed reads to the CDR3 region, and retained only CDR3s that were 7 or more amino acids long. The MANAFEST web app was used to identify antigen-specific clonotypes by comparing expansion in peptide wells with expansion in reference cultures. To be called positive, a clone needed expansion at FDR<0.05 compared with the reference and with all other wells, an odds ratio greater than 5, and a frequency greater than 0.1% in two replicate wells. A clonotype was defined as cross-reactive if the clonotype was significantly expanded both in SARS-CoV-2 spike wells and in at least one common cold coronavirus spike condition. CDR3 similarity was assessed by Levenshtein distance with the stringdist R package, and unrooted trees were built with ape in R 3.6.1. Held by TCRdb, this immuneACCESS table contains in-frame sequences only and omits some clones. Under half of the omission traces to an unresolved V gene where checked; the cause of the rest is unknown. The V and J calls and clone size are taken from that table; D and trimming were inferred from the DNA. The sample table lists about 28,000 clones, roughly 80% of them with a count of one. Roughly 10% of the sample comes from the top ten.

The germline V gene (reference sequence) specifies SEHNR as CDR1 and FQNEAQ as CDR2. The V and J ends are trimmed by 5 bases and 2 bases, leaving 4 bases between them. Spanning cysteine to phenylalanine, the CDR3 consists of 12 amino acids. CDR3 DNA only is kept here, 36 bases in frame from base 1. In the ViraFEST assay, PBMC were stimulated with viral peptide pools, and antigen-specific CD4+ T cell clonotypes were then identified by expansion using TCR sequencing. After less than 13 days of culture, CD4+ T cells were isolated with the EasySep CD4+ T cell isolation kit. Each participant got two doses of an mRNA SARS-CoV-2 vaccine, either BNT162b2 or mRNA-1273. None of the healthy vaccine recipients had a prior SARS-CoV-2 infection, which was confirmed by nucleocapsid antibody tests that came back negative both before and after vaccination. Each well held 1.5 million to 2.5 million PBMC cultured in IMDM containing approximately 5% human AB serum, around 9.3 IU/ml IL-2 and gentamicin, along with 8 to 10 ug/ml peptides. On days 3 and 7, half of the culture medium was replaced with fresh IL-2-containing medium. Each peptide stimulation condition was cultured in triplicate wells unless otherwise noted. Using Ficoll-Paque Plus gradient centrifugation, PBMC were separated from whole blood and then either used fresh or cryopreserved at -140C. Overlapping peptide pools spanned the spike proteins of SARS-CoV-2 and the common cold coronaviruses HCoV-NL63, HCoV-OC43 and HCoV-229E. The QIAamp micro DNA kit was used to extract genomic DNA from the cultured CD4+ T cells.

The sample consisted of CD4+ T cells from PBMCs cultured with HCoV-NL63 spike peptides, taken after COVID-19 vaccination. According to the study, the label for this sample's cell subset or site signals: HCoV-NL63 spike overlapping peptide pool stimulation. The sequence joins TRBV7-9 to TRBJ1-3; the D gene is unclear. The clonotype comes from a human donor who received a COVID-19 vaccine. The DNA sequence follows: TGTGCCAGCAGCCCGACTGGAAACACCATATATTTT. This is translated as CASSPTGNTIYF.